The rows below give T cell receptor beta chains drawn from one sample of a study of T cells in Graves' hyperthyroidism and ophthalmopathy. One entry per CDR3 protein, called by TCRdb with MiXCR from the multiplex PCR reads. This sample carries around 520,000 distinct CDR3 sequences, approximately 15% of them seen once, and the ten largest clones take approximately 15%. The source material was blood. The source is a woman aged 40-49 years with Graves' hyperthyroidism. The CDR3 runs from the conserved cysteine through the conserved F or W. The D gene is left open where the match is weak. Clone size appears in some rows only: once, few, many, or a class for an expanded clone.

j_gene: TRBJ1-5; v_gene: TRBV20-1; d_gene: NA; abundance: many; CDR3aa: CSASTMTDWNQPQHF; CDR3nt: TGCAGTGCTAGTACCATGACAGATTGGAATCAGCCCCAGCATTTT
j_gene: TRBJ2-1; v_gene: TRBV19; d_gene: TRBD1; abundance: NA; CDR3aa: CASSIPGQGFYNEQFF; CDR3nt: TGTGCCAGTAGTATCCCGGGACAGGGGTTCTACAATGAGCAGTTCTTC
j_gene: TRBJ2-7; v_gene: TRBV28; d_gene: NA; abundance: few; CDR3aa: CASSPGAGSLEEQYF; CDR3nt: TGTGCCAGCAGTCCGGGGGCGGGGTCCCTCGAGGAGCAGTACTTC
j_gene: TRBJ2-1; v_gene: TRBV28; d_gene: TRBD1; abundance: many; CDR3aa: CASSLMDRGSKNEQFF; CDR3nt: TGTGCCAGCAGTTTGATGGACAGGGGATCTAAAAATGAGCAGTTCTTC
j_gene: TRBJ2-7; v_gene: TRBV20-1; d_gene: TRBD2; abundance: NA; CDR3aa: CSARGTSGSVGQYF; CDR3nt: TGCAGTGCTAGGGGGACTAGCGGGAGTGTTGGGCAGTACTTC
j_gene: TRBJ2-1; v_gene: TRBV4-1; d_gene: NA; abundance: NA; CDR3aa: CASSQDRGANNEQFF; CDR3nt: TGCGCCAGCAGCCAAGATCGGGGAGCTAACAATGAGCAGTTCTTC
j_gene: TRBJ2-7; v_gene: TRBV28; d_gene: TRBD1; abundance: many; CDR3aa: CASMEGGAYYEQYF; CDR3nt: TGTGCCAGCATGGAAGGGGGCGCATATTACGAGCAGTACTTC
j_gene: TRBJ2-7; v_gene: TRBV11-2; d_gene: NA; abundance: many; CDR3aa: CASSFSGHEQYF; CDR3nt: TGTGCCAGCAGCTTCTCAGGGCACGAGCAGTACTTC
j_gene: TRBJ1-2; v_gene: TRBV14; d_gene: NA; abundance: few; CDR3aa: CASSRLKGEDYGYTF; CDR3nt: TGTGCCAGCAGCCGCCTAAAGGGAGAGGACTATGGCTACACCTTC
j_gene: TRBJ1-6; v_gene: TRBV30; d_gene: TRBD1; abundance: many; CDR3aa: CAWSPGTGGISPLHF; CDR3nt: TGTGCCTGGAGTCCAGGGACAGGGGGCATCTCACCCCTCCACTTT
j_gene: TRBJ2-7; v_gene: TRBV5-1; d_gene: NA; abundance: many; CDR3aa: CASSLAPGGRYEQYF; CDR3nt: TGCGCCAGCAGCTTGGCCCCAGGCGGCCGTTACGAGCAGTACTTC
j_gene: TRBJ2-2; v_gene: TRBV30; d_gene: TRBD2; abundance: few; CDR3aa: CAWSSVAGGRELFF; CDR3nt: TGTGCCTGGAGTTCGGTAGCGGGAGGCCGGGAGCTGTTTTTT
j_gene: TRBJ1-4; v_gene: TRBV20-1; d_gene: TRBD1; abundance: many; CDR3aa: CSASLGGQEKLFF; CDR3nt: TGCAGTGCCTCTCTCGGGGGACAGGAAAAACTGTTTTTT
j_gene: TRBJ2-4; v_gene: TRBV12-3/TRBV12-4; d_gene: NA; abundance: NA; CDR3aa: CASSPSGIQYF; CDR3nt: TGTGCCAGCAGTCCGAGTGGTATTCAGTACTTC
j_gene: TRBJ2-3; v_gene: TRBV7-2; d_gene: NA; abundance: few; CDR3aa: CASSLDLDRITDTQYF; CDR3nt: TGTGCCAGCAGCTTAGATCTTGACAGAATCACAGATACGCAGTATTTT
j_gene: TRBJ2-7; v_gene: TRBV27; d_gene: NA; abundance: many; CDR3aa: CASGEVAGPGYEQYF; CDR3nt: TGTGCCAGCGGGGAGGTGGCGGGACCGGGTTACGAGCAGTACTTC
j_gene: TRBJ2-2; v_gene: TRBV4-1; d_gene: NA; abundance: NA; CDR3aa: CASSQEPLGELFF; CDR3nt: TGCGCCAGCAGCCAAGAACCTCTCGGGGAGCTGTTTTTT
j_gene: TRBJ1-1; v_gene: TRBV10-2; d_gene: NA; abundance: NA; CDR3aa: CASSGEGQMNTEAFF; CDR3nt: TGCGCCAGCAGTGGAGAAGGACAGATGAACACTGAAGCTTTCTTT
j_gene: TRBJ2-7; v_gene: TRBV29-1; d_gene: TRBD1; abundance: many; CDR3aa: CSVEVGRGRLYEQYF; CDR3nt: TGCAGCGTTGAAGTAGGCAGGGGGCGACTCTACGAGCAGTACTTC
j_gene: TRBJ2-1; v_gene: TRBV19; d_gene: NA; abundance: NA; CDR3aa: CASSMGRGLNEQFF; CDR3nt: TGTGCCAGTAGTATGGGCCGAGGGTTGAATGAGCAGTTCTTC
j_gene: TRBJ2-1; v_gene: TRBV5-5; d_gene: TRBD2; abundance: many; CDR3aa: CASRLGTSAYNEQFF; CDR3nt: TGTGCCAGCAGACTTGGGACTAGCGCGTACAATGAGCAGTTCTTC
j_gene: TRBJ2-2; v_gene: TRBV27; d_gene: TRBD2; abundance: NA; CDR3aa: CASSSGTSGSPTGELFF; CDR3nt: TGTGCCAGCAGTTCCGGGACTAGCGGGAGCCCCACCGGGGAGCTGTTTTTT
j_gene: TRBJ2-5; v_gene: TRBV29-1; d_gene: TRBD2; abundance: many; CDR3aa: CSVTSGSQETQYF; CDR3nt: TGCAGCGTTACTAGCGGGTCCCAAGAGACCCAGTACTTC
j_gene: TRBJ2-5; v_gene: TRBV20-1; d_gene: NA; abundance: many; CDR3aa: CSARSAFQETQYF; CDR3nt: TGCAGTGCTAGGTCGGCATTCCAAGAGACCCAGTACTTC
j_gene: TRBJ2-2; v_gene: TRBV28; d_gene: NA; abundance: many; CDR3aa: CASSLEVYTGELFF; CDR3nt: TGTGCCAGCAGTTTGGAGGTGTACACCGGGGAGCTGTTTTTT
j_gene: TRBJ1-5; v_gene: TRBV6-1; d_gene: NA; abundance: many; CDR3aa: CASRDRTSNQPQHF; CDR3nt: TGTGCCAGCAGAGACAGGACTAGCAATCAGCCCCAGCATTTT
j_gene: TRBJ2-1; v_gene: TRBV27; d_gene: TRBD2; abundance: many; CDR3aa: CASSSPGLAGYTYNEQFF; CDR3nt: TGTGCCAGCAGTTCCCCGGGACTAGCGGGATACACATACAATGAGCAGTTCTTC
j_gene: TRBJ1-2; v_gene: TRBV28; d_gene: TRBD1; abundance: many; CDR3aa: CASSGTGPGYTF; CDR3nt: TGTGCCAGCAGTGGGACAGGGCCCGGCTACACCTTC
j_gene: TRBJ1-1; v_gene: TRBV13; d_gene: NA; abundance: few; CDR3aa: CASSLVGGAQTEAFF; CDR3nt: TGTGCCAGCAGCTTGGTGGGGGGGGCGCAGACTGAAGCTTTCTTT
j_gene: TRBJ2-7; v_gene: TRBV27; d_gene: TRBD1; abundance: few; CDR3aa: CASKETGIYERYF; CDR3nt: TGTGCCAGCAAGGAGACAGGGATCTACGAGCGGTACTTC
j_gene: TRBJ2-7; v_gene: TRBV30; d_gene: NA; abundance: many; CDR3aa: CAWSKGTVPYEQYF; CDR3nt: TGTGCCTGGAGTAAAGGGACGGTACCCTACGAGCAGTACTTC
j_gene: TRBJ2-1; v_gene: TRBV5-1; d_gene: NA; abundance: once; CDR3aa: CASRYRLGEISYNEQFF; CDR3nt: TGCGCCAGCAGATACCGATTGGGGGAAATTTCCTACAATGAGCAGTTCTTC
j_gene: TRBJ1-3; v_gene: TRBV20-1; d_gene: NA; abundance: few; CDR3aa: CSARRLAGRNTIYF; CDR3nt: TGCAGTGCTAGACGATTGGCCGGGAGAAACACCATATATTTT
j_gene: TRBJ2-7; v_gene: TRBV9; d_gene: TRBD1; abundance: many; CDR3aa: CASSAEGTGKNEQYF; CDR3nt: TGTGCCAGCAGCGCGGAAGGGACAGGGAAGAACGAGCAGTACTTC
j_gene: TRBJ1-1; v_gene: TRBV3-1; d_gene: NA; abundance: many; CDR3aa: CASSQGAMTEAFF; CDR3nt: TGTGCCAGCAGCCAAGGGGCTATGACTGAAGCTTTCTTT
j_gene: TRBJ2-3; v_gene: TRBV28; d_gene: TRBD2; abundance: many; CDR3aa: CASSSRGGGRTDTQYF; CDR3nt: TGTGCCAGCAGTAGCCGGGGGGGCGGGAGAACAGATACGCAGTATTTT
j_gene: TRBJ2-1; v_gene: TRBV2; d_gene: NA; abundance: many; CDR3aa: CASMRAGEVNEQFF; CDR3nt: TGTGCCAGCATGAGGGCAGGGGAAGTCAATGAGCAGTTCTTC
j_gene: TRBJ2-7; v_gene: TRBV30; d_gene: NA; abundance: many; CDR3aa: CAAGLPSSEQYF; CDR3nt: TGTGCCGCGGGACTCCCCTCCTCCGAGCAGTACTTC
j_gene: TRBJ2-7; v_gene: TRBV7-2; d_gene: NA; abundance: many; CDR3aa: CASSLGPSEQYF; CDR3nt: TGTGCCAGCAGCTTGGGGCCCTCCGAGCAGTACTTC
j_gene: TRBJ1-1; v_gene: TRBV5-1; d_gene: TRBD1; abundance: many; CDR3aa: CASSLSTGGRRNTEAFF; CDR3nt: TGCGCCAGCAGCTTGTCTACAGGGGGCCGAAGGAACACTGAAGCTTTCTTT
j_gene: TRBJ2-5; v_gene: TRBV7-8; d_gene: TRBD2; abundance: many; CDR3aa: CASSLAGLAAETQYF; CDR3nt: TGTGCCAGCAGCTTAGCAGGACTAGCTGCGGAGACCCAGTACTTC
j_gene: TRBJ2-3; v_gene: TRBV10-1; d_gene: NA; abundance: NA; CDR3aa: CASSEERQDPPPAITDTQYF; CDR3nt: TGCGCCAGCAGTGAAGAGCGACAGGACCCTCCACCGGCAATCACAGATACGCAGTATTTT
j_gene: TRBJ2-1; v_gene: TRBV7-9; d_gene: TRBD2; abundance: few; CDR3aa: CASSLAGTSGKGNYNEQFF; CDR3nt: TGTGCCAGCAGCTTAGCAGGTACTAGCGGGAAAGGTAACTACAATGAGCAGTTCTTC
j_gene: TRBJ2-1; v_gene: TRBV11-2; d_gene: NA; abundance: many; CDR3aa: CASSLAGPTYNEQFF; CDR3nt: TGTGCCAGCAGCTTAGCGGGGCCCACCTACAATGAGCAGTTCTTC
j_gene: TRBJ2-2; v_gene: TRBV7-8; d_gene: TRBD1; abundance: many; CDR3aa: CASKGQGTGELFF; CDR3nt: TGTGCCAGCAAGGGACAGGGAACCGGGGAGCTGTTTTTT
j_gene: TRBJ2-1; v_gene: TRBV3-1; d_gene: NA; abundance: many; CDR3aa: CASSQEGIGVNEQFF; CDR3nt: TGTGCCAGCAGCCAAGAGGGAATAGGGGTCAATGAGCAGTTCTTC
j_gene: TRBJ2-7; v_gene: TRBV5-1; d_gene: NA; abundance: many; CDR3aa: CASSYLGGPYEQYF; CDR3nt: TGCGCCAGCAGTTACCTGGGGGGTCCCTACGAGCAGTACTTC
j_gene: TRBJ1-4; v_gene: TRBV20-1; d_gene: NA; abundance: NA; CDR3aa: CSARSGTNEKLFF; CDR3nt: TGCAGTGCTAGATCAGGAACTAATGAAAAACTGTTTTTT
j_gene: TRBJ1-2; v_gene: TRBV4-1; d_gene: NA; abundance: few; CDR3aa: CASSQEGLEGPVHGYTF; CDR3nt: TGCGCCAGCAGCCAAGAAGGGTTGGAGGGGCCGGTACATGGCTACACCTTC
j_gene: TRBJ1-2; v_gene: TRBV6-2/TRBV6-3; d_gene: NA; abundance: NA; CDR3aa: CASSRTASNYGYTF; CDR3nt: TGTGCCAGCAGCCGGACAGCTTCTAACTATGGCTACACCTTC
j_gene: TRBJ1-5; v_gene: TRBV6-1; d_gene: TRBD1; abundance: many; CDR3aa: CAGGQNRGLSNQPQHF; CDR3nt: TGTGCCGGCGGGCAGAACAGGGGATTGAGCAATCAGCCCCAGCATTTT
j_gene: TRBJ2-7; v_gene: TRBV5-1; d_gene: NA; abundance: NA; CDR3aa: CASSLEPGTLRYEQYF; CDR3nt: TGCGCCAGCAGCTTGGAACCCGGGACCCTACGTTACGAGCAGTACTTC
j_gene: TRBJ1-5; v_gene: TRBV19; d_gene: NA; abundance: once; CDR3aa: CACAGWGNQPQHF; CDR3nt: TGTGCCTGCGCGGGCTGGGGCAATCAGCCCCAGCATTTT